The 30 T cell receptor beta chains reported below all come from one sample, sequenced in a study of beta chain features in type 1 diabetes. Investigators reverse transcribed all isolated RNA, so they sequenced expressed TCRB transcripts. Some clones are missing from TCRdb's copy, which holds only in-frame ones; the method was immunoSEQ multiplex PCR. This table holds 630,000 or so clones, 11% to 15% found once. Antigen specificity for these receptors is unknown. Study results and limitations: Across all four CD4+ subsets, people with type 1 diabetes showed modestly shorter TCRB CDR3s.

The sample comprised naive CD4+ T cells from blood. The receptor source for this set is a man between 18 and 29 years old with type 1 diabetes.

CDR3 loop: CASSRDGNTEAFF. CDR3 bases: TGTGCCAGCTCAAGGGACGGGAACACTGAAGCTTTCTTT. This chain connects TRBV18 to TRBJ1-1; TRBD1 might be the D (5 bases). Trimming cost V 5 bases and J 1 base, with 8 bases left between them. Germline CDR1 KGHSH, CDR2 LQKENI. The CDR3 runs to 13 residues.

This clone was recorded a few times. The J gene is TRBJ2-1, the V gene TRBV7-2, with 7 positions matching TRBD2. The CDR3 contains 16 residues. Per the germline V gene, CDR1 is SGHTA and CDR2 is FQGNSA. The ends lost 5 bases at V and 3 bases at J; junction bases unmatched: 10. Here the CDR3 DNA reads TGTGCCAGCAGCCAGGGAGGGGCGGCCGTCTACAATGAGCAGTTCTTC. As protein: CASSQGGAAVYNEQFF.

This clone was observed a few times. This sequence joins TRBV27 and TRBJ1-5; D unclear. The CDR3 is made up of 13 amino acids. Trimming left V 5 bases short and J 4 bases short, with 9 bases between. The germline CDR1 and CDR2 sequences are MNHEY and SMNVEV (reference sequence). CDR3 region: CASSVERNQPQHF. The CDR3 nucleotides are TGTGCCAGCAGTGTAGAGAGAAATCAGCCCCAGCATTTT.

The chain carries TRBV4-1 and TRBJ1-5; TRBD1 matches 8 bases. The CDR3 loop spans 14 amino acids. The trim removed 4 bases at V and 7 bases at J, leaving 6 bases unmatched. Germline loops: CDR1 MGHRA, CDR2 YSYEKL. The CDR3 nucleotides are TGCGCCAGCAGCCGTCGAGGACAGGGACAGCCCCAGCATTTT. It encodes CASSRRGQGQPQHF.

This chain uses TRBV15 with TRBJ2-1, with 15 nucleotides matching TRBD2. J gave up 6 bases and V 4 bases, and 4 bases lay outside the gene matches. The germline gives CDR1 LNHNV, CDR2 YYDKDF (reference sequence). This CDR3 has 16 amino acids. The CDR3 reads CATSTGLAGGFNEQFF. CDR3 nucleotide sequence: TGTGCCACCAGCACGGGACTAGCGGGAGGTTTCAATGAGCAGTTCTTC.

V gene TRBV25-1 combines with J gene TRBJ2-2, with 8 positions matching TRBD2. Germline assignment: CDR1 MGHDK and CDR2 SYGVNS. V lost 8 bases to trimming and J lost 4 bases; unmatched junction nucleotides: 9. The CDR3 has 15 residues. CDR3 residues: CASVPSSGFTGELFF. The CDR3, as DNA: TGTGCCAGCGTCCCCTCTAGCGGGTTCACCGGGGAGCTGTTTTTT.

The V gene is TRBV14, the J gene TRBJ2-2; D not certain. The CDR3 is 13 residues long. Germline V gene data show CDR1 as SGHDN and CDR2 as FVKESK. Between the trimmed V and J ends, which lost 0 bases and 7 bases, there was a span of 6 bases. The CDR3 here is CASSQDWLGELFF. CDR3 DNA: TGTGCCAGCAGCCAAGATTGGCTCGGGGAGCTGTTTTTT.

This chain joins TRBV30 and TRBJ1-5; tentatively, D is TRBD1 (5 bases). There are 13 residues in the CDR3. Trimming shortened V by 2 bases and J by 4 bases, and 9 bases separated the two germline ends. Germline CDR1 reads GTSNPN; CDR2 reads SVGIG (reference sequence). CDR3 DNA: TGTGCCTGGAGTAAGACAGATAATCAGCCCCAGCATTTT. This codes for CAWSKTDNQPQHF.

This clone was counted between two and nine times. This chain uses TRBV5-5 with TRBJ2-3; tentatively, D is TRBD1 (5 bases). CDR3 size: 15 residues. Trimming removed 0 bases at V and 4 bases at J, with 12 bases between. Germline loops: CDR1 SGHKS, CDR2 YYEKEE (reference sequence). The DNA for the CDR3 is TGTGCCAGCAGCTTGGGACACTTGGGGCCAGATACGCAGTATTTT. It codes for CASSLGHLGPDTQYF.

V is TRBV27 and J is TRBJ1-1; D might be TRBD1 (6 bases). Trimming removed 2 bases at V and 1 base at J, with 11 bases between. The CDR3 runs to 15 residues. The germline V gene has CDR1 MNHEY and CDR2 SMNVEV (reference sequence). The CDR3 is CASSLNREKNTEAFF. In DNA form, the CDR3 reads TGTGCCAGCAGTTTAAACAGGGAAAAGAACACTGAAGCTTTCTTT.

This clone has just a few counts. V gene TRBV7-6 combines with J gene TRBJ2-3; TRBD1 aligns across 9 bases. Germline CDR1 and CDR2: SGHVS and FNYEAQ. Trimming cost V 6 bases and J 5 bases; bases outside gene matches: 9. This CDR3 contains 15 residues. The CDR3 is CASRPTRQGGDTQYF. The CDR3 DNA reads TGTGCCAGCAGACCTACCCGACAGGGGGGAGATACGCAGTATTTT.

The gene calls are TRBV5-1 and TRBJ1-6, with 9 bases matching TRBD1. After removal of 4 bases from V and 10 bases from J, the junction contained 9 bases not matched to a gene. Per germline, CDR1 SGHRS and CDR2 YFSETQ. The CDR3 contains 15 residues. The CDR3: CASSLAGQGDSPLHF. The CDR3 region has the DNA TGCGCCAGCAGCCTGGCGGGACAGGGAGACTCACCCCTCCACTTT.

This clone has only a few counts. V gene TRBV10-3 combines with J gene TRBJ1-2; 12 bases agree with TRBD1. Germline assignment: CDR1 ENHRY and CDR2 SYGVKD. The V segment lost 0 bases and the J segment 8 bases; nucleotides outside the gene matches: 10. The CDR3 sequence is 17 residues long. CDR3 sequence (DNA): TGTGCCATCAGTGAGTCAAGGATGGGACAGGGGGCGCCCGGCTACACCTTC. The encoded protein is CAISESRMGQGAPGYTF.

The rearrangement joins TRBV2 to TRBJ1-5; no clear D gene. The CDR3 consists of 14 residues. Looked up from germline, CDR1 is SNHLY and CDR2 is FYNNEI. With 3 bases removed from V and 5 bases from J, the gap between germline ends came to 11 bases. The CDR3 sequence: CASSEWADDQPQHF. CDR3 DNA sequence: TGTGCCAGCAGTGAGTGGGCGGATGATCAGCCCCAGCATTTT. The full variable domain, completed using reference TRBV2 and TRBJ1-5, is EPEVTQTPSHQVTQMGQEVILRCVPISNHLYFYWYRQILGQKVEFLVSFYNNEISEKSEIFDDQFSVERPDGSNFTLKIRSTKLEDSAMYFCASSEWADDQPQHFGDGTRLSIL.

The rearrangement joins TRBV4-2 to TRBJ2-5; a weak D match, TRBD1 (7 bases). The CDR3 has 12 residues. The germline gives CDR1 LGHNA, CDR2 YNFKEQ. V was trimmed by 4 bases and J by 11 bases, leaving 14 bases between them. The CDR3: CASSPYRGLQYF. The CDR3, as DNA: TGTGCCAGCAGCCCTTACAGGGGACTTCAGTACTTC.

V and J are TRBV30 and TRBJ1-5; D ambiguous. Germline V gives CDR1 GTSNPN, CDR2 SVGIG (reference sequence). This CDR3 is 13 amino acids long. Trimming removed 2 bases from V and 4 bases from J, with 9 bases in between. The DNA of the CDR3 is TGTGCCTGGAGTAATGGGGATAATCAGCCCCAGCATTTT. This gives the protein CAWSNGDNQPQHF.

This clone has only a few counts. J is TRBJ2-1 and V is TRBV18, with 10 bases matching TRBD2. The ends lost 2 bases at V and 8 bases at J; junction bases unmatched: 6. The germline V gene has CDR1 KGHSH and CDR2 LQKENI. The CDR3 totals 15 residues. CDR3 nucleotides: TGTGCCAGCTCACCAGGCAGCGGGAGGGGCTATGAGCAGTTCTTC. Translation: CASSPGSGRGYEQFF.

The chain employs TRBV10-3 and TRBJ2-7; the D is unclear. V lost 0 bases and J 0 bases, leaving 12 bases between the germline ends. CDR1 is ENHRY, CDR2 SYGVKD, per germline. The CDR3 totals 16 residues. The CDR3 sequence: CAISESTRAVSYEQYF. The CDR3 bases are TGTGCCATCAGTGAGTCGACTCGCGCGGTCTCCTACGAGCAGTACTTC.

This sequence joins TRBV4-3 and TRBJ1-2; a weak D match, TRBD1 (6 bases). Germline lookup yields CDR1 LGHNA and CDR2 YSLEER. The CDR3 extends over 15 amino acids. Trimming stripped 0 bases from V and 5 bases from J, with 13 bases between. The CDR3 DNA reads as TGCGCCAGCAGCCAAGATCGGGGGGCATGGTATGGCTACACCTTC. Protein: CASSQDRGAWYGYTF.

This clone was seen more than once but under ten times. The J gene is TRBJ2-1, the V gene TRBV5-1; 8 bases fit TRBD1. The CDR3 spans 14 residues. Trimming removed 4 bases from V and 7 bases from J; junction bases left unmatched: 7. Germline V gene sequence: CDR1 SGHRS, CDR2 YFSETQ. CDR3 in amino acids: CASSHGQGENEQFF. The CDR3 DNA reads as TGCGCCAGCAGCCATGGACAGGGCGAGAATGAGCAGTTCTTC.

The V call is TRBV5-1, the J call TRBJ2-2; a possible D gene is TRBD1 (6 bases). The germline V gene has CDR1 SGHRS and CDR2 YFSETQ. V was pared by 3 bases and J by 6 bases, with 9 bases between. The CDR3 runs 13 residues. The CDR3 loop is CASSSDRPGELFF. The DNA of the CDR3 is TGCGCCAGCAGCTCGGACAGACCCGGGGAGCTGTTTTTT.

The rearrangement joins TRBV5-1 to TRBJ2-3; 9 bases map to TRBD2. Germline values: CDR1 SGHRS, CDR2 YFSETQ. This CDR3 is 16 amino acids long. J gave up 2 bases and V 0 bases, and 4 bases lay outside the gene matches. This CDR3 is CASSLAASGDTDTQYF. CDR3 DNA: TGCGCCAGCAGCTTGGCCGCTAGCGGGGACACAGATACGCAGTATTTT. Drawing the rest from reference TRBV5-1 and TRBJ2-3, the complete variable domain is KAGVTQTPRYLIKTRGQQVTLSCSPISGHRSVSWYQQTPGQGLQFLFEYFSETQRNKGNFPGRFSGRQFSNSRSEMNVSTLELGDSALYLCASSLAASGDTDTQYFGPGTRLTVL.

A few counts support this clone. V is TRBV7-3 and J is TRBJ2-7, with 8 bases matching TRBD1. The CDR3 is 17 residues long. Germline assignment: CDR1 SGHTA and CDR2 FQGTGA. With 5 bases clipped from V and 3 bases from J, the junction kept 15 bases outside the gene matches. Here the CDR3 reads CASSPHKVSGGFYEQYF. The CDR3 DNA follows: TGTGCCAGCAGCCCCCATAAGGTCTCAGGGGGCTTCTACGAGCAGTACTTC.

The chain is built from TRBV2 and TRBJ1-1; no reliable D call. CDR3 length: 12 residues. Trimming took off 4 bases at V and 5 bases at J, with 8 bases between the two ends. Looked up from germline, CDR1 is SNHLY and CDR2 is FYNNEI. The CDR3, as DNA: TGTGCCAGCAGTGTCTCAGTTACTGAAGCTTTCTTT. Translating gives CASSVSVTEAFF.

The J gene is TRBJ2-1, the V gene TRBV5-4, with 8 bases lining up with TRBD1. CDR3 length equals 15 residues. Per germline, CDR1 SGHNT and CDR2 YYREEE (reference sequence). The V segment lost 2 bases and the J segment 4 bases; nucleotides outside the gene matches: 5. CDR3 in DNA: TGTGCCAGCAGCTTCTCTCAGGGGGCTTACAATGAGCAGTTCTTC. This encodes CASSFSQGAYNEQFF.

The CDR3 here is CASSLGTGRGGYTF. The CDR3 bases are TGTGCCAGCAGCCTCGGGACAGGGAGGGGCGGCTACACCTTC. The rearrangement uses TRBV7-9 and TRBJ1-2, with TRBD1 matching 9 bases. This CDR3 is built from 14 residues. Germline-derived CDR1 and CDR2 are SEHNR and FQNEAQ (reference sequence). Trimming took 5 bases from V and 8 from J; bases not matched to a gene: 9.

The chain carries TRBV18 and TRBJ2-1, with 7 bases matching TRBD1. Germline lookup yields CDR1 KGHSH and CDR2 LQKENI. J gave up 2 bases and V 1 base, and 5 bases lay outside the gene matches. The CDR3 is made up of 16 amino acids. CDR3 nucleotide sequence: TGTGCCAGCTCACCACTGTCAGGGGGAGCCTACAATGAGCAGTTCTTC. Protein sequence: CASSPLSGGAYNEQFF.

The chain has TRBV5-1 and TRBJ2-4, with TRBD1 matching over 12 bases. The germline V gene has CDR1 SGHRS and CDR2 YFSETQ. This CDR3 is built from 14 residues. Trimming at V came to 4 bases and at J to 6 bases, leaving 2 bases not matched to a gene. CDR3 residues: CASSQGQGANIQYF. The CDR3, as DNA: TGCGCCAGCAGCCAGGGACAGGGGGCAAACATTCAGTACTTC.

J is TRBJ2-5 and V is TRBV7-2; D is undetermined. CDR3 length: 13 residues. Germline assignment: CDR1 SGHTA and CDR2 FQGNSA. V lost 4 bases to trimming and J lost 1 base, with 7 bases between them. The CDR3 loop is CASSSRAQETQYF. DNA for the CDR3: TGTGCCAGCAGCTCAAGAGCCCAAGAGACCCAGTACTTC.

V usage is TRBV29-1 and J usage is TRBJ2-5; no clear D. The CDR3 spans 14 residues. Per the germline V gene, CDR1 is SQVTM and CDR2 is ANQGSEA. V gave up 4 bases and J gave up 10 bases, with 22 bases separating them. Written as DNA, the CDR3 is TGCAGCGTTGGTGGGCCTAGGGATCTTGGGGACCAGTACTTC. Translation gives CSVGGPRDLGDQYF.